This TCR beta chain was sequenced during a study of graft-versus-host responses after intestinal transplantation. Libraries were prepared by immunoSEQ multiplex PCR; TCRdb keeps only in-frame clonotypes and omits some of them. Here the sample spans over 120,000 clones, about nine tenths being singletons. With 7 bases clipped from V and 0 bases from J, the junction kept 7 bases outside the gene matches. The CDR3 runs 15 residues. Germline loops: CDR1 MNHNS, CDR2 SASEGT. Study outcomes and limitations: GvH clones detected in recipient marrow included some appearing first in ileum or blood.

This clone was detected once. The target antigen is unknown. The sample consisted of unstimulated CD4+ T cells sorted from spleen or lymph node cells, taken before intestinal transplant. The TCR sequence derives from a human donor who received an intestinal transplant. The chain recombines TRBV6-1 with TRBJ2-3, with 7 bases fitting TRBD2. Here the CDR3 reads CASISGGVSTDTQYF. Here the CDR3 DNA reads TGTGCCAGCATTTCTGGGGGGGTGAGCACAGATACGCAGTATTTT.